This T cell receptor (beta chain) derives from a study of blood T cell repertoires in COVID-19. The overall study: Sites across the United States, Italy and Spain contributed samples from acute and convalescent COVID-19. PBMCs, B-cell-depleted T cells, or T cells were the source of the cDNA or gDNA that made up the material.

In the original processing: By means of reference gene primer amplification, nucleated cell counts were estimated. Profiling relied on immunoSEQ multiplex PCR, and the TCRdb table lists in-frame clones only, not all of them. For V, J and clone size, that table is used; D and trimming come from the DNA. The table includes under 60,000 clones, 80% to 85% detected once. CDR3 length: 18 residues. With 5 bases clipped from V and 0 bases from J, the junction kept 12 bases outside the gene matches. Per germline, CDR1 LNHDA and CDR2 SQIVND (reference sequence). The chain is built from TRBV19 and TRBJ2-7, with 11 bases fitting TRBD2. The sequencing input was peripheral blood. This receptor was taken from a man aged 65 to 79 with acute or convalescent COVID-19. CDR3 region: CASSPSGRGTSGSYEQYF. DNA of the CDR3: TGTGCCAGTAGTCCCTCAGGACGCGGGACTAGCGGCTCCTACGAGCAGTACTTC.